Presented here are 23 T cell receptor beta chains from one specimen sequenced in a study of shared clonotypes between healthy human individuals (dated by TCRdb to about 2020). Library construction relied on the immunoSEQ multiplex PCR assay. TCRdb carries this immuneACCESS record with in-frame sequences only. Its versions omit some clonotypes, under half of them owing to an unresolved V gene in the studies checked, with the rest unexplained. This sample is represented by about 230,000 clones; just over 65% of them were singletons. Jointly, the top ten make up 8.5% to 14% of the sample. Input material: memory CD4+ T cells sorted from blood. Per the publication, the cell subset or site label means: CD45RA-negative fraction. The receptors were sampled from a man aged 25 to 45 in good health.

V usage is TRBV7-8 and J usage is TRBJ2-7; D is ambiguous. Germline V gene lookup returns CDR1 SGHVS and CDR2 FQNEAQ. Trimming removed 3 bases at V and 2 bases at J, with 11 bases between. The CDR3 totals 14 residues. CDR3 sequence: CASSFPRIPYEQYF. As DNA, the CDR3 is TGTGCCAGCAGCTTTCCGCGGATTCCCTACGAGCAGTACTTC.

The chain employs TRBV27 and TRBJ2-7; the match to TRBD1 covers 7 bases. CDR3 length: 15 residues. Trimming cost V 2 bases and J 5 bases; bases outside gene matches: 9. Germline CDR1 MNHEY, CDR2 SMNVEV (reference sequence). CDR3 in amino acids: CASSLRMDRLNEQYF. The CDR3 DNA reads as TGTGCCAGCAGTTTAAGAATGGACAGGCTCAACGAGCAGTACTTC.

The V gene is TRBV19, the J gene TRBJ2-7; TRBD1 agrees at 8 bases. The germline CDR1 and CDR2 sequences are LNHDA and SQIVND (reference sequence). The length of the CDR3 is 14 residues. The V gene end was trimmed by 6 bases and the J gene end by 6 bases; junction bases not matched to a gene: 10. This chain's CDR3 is CASRKVTGGFEQYF. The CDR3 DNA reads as TGTGCCAGTAGGAAGGTCACAGGGGGGTTCGAGCAGTACTTC. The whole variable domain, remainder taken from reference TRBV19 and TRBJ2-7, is DGGITQSPKYLFRKEGQNVTLSCEQNLNHDAMYWYRQDPGQGLRLIYYSQIVNDFQKGDIAEGYSVSREKKESFPLTVTSAQKNPTAFYLCASRKVTGGFEQYFGPGTRLTVT.

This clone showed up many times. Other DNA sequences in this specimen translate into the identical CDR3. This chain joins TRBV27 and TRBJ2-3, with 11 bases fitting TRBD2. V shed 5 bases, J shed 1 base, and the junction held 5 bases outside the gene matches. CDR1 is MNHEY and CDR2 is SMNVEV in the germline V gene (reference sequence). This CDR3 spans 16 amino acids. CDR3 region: CASSLQGLAGTDTQYF. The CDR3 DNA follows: TGTGCCAGCAGTCTACAGGGACTAGCGGGCACAGATACGCAGTATTTT.

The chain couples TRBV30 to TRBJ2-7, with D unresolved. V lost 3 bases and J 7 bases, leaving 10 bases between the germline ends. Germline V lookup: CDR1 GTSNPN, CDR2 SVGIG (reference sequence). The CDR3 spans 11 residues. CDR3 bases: TGTGCCTGGAGCCTACCTAGGGAGCAGTACTTC. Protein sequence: CAWSLPREQYF. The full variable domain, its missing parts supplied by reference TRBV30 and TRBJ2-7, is SQTIHQWPATLVQPVGSPLSLECTVEGTSNPNLYWYRQAAGRGLQLLFYSVGIGQISSEVPQNLSASRPQDRQFILSSKKLLLSDSGFYLCAWSLPREQYFGPGTRLTVT.

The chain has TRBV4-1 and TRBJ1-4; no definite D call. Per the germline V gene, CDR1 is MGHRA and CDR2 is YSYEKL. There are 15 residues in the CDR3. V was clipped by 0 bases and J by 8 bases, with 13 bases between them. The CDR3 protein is CASSQDGQIREKLFF. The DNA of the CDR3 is TGCGCCAGCAGCCAAGACGGGCAGATTCGGGAAAAACTGTTTTTT.

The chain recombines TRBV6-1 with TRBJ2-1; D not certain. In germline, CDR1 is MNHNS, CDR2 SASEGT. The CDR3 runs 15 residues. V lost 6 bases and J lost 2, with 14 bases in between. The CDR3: CASSPLNVAYNEQFF. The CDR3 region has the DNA TGTGCCAGCAGCCCCCTGAACGTTGCCTACAATGAGCAGTTCTTC.

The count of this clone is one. CDR3 loop: CASTGQPTAGETQYF. The CDR3 DNA reads as TGCGCCAGCACCGGACAGCCGACAGCAGGCGAGACCCAGTACTTC. J is TRBJ2-5 and V is TRBV5-1, with D perhaps matching TRBD1 (6 bases). V was shortened by 6 bases and J by 5 bases, with 20 bases between the two germline ends. The CDR3 is 15 amino acids. CDR1 and CDR2 from the germline V gene are SGHRS and YFSETQ.

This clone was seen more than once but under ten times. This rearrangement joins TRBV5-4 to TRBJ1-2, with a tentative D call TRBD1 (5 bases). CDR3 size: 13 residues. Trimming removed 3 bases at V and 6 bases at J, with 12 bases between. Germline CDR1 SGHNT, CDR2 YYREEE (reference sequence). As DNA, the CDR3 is TGTGCCAGCAGCTCGTGGCAGGGTGATGGCTACACCTTC. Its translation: CASSSWQGDGYTF.

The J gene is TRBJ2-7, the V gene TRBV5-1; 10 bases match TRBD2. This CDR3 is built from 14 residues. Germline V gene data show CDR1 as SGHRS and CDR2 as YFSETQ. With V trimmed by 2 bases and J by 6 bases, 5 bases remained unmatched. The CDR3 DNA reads TGCGCCAGCAGCTTCTCTTCTAGCGGGGGCGAGCAGTACTTC. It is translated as CASSFSSSGGEQYF.

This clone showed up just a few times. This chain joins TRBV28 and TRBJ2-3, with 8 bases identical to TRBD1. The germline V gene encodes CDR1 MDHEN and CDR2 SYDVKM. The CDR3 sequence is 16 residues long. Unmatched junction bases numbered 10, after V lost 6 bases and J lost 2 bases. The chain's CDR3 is CASRGGPGQVTDTQYF. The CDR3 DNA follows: TGTGCCAGCAGGGGAGGACCGGGACAGGTCACAGATACGCAGTATTTT.

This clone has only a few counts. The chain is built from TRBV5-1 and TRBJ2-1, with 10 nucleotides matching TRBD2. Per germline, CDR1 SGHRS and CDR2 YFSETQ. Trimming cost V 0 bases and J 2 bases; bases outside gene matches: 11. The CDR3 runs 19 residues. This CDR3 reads CASSLGLAGDFHPYNEQFF. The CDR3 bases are TGCGCCAGCAGCTTGGGGCTAGCGGGAGACTTCCACCCCTACAATGAGCAGTTCTTC.

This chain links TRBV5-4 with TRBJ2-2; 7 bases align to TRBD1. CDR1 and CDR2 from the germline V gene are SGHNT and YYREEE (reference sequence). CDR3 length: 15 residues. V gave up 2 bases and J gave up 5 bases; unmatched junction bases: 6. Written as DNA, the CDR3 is TGTGCCAGCAGCTTAGAGGGGGCGCGTACCGGGGAGCTGTTTTTT. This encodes CASSLEGARTGELFF.

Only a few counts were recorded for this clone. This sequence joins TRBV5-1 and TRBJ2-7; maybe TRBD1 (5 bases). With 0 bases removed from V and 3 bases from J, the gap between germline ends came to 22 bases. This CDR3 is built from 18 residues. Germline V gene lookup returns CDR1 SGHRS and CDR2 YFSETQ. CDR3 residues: CASSLGILGLQKNYEQYF. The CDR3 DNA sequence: TGCGCCAGCAGCTTGGGCATCTTGGGGCTCCAAAAGAACTACGAGCAGTACTTC.

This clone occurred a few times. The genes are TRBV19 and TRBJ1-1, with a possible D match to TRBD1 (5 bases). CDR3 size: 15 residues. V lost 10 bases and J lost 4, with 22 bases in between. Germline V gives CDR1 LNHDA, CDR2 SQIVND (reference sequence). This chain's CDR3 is CATGPGQRKGTEAFF. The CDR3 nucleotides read TGTGCCACGGGACCAGGACAACGAAAGGGCACTGAAGCTTTCTTT.

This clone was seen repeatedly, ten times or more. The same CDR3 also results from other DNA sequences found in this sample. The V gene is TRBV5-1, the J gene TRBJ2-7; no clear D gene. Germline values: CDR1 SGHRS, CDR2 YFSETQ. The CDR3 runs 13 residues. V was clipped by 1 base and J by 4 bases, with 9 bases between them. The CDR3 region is CASSLPSQYEQYF. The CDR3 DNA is TGCGCCAGCAGCTTGCCGTCGCAATACGAGCAGTACTTC.

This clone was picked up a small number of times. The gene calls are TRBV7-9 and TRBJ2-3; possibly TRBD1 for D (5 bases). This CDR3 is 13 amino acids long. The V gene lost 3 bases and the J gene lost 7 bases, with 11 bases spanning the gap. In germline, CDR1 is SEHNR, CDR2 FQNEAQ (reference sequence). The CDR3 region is CASSLSSGYTQYF. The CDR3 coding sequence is TGTGCCAGCAGCTTGTCCTCAGGGTATACGCAGTATTTT.

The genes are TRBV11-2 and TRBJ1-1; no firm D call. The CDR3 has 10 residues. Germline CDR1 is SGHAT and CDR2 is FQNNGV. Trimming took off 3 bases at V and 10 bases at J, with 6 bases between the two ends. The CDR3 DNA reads TGTGCCAGCAGCTTGGGGAGAGCTTTCTTT. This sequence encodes CASSLGRAFF.

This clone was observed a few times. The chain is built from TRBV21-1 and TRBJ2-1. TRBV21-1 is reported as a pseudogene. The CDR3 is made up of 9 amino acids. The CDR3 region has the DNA TGTAGTAGGCACAATGAGCAGTTCTTC. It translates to CSRHNEQFF.

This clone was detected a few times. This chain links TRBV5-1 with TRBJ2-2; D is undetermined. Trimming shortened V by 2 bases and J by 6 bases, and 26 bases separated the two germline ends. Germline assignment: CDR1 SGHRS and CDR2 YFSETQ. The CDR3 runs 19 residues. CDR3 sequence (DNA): TGCGCCAGCAGCTTACAAATACCGACGGTCGGACGAATTTCCGGGGAGCTGTTTTTT. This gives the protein CASSLQIPTVGRISGELFF.

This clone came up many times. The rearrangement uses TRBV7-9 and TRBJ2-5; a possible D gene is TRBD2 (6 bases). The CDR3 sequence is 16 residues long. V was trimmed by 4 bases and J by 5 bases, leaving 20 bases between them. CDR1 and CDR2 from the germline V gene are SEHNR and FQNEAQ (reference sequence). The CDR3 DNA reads TGTGCCAGCAGCTCCTCTTTTCCCGGGAGCGGGGAGACCCAGTACTTC. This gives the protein CASSSSFPGSGETQYF.

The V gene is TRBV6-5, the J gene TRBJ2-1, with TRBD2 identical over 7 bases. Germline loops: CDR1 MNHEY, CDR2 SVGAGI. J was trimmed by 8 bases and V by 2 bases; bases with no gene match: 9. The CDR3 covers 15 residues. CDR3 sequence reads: CASSYTGGGGYEQFF. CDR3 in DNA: TGTGCCAGCAGTTACACGGGAGGAGGCGGCTATGAGCAGTTCTTC.

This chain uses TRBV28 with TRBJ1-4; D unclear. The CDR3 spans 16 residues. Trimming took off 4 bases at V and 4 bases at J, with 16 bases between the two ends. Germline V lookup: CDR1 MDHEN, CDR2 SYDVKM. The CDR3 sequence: CASSWTGDGLNEKLFF. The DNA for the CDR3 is TGTGCCAGCAGTTGGACTGGTGACGGTCTTAATGAAAAACTGTTTTTT.